One and the same sample provided the 4 T cell receptor beta chains below, sequenced in a study of blood T cell repertoires in COVID-19. TCRdb's copy holds only in-frame clones and misses some; the assay was immunoSEQ multiplex PCR. The sample shows around 500,000 clones, over 75% of them seen only once. Sequencing was performed on peripheral blood. Receptors originate from a human donor in a cohort sampled during active COVID-19.

This chain uses TRBV3-1 (or the pseudogene TRBV3-2) with TRBJ2-7; TRBD2 agrees at 13 bases. CDR1 LGHDT and CDR2 YNNKEL come from the germline V gene (reference sequence). V trimming: 0 bases; J trimming: 2 bases; junction bases outside the gene matches: 10. The CDR3 extends over 19 amino acids. In DNA, the CDR3 is TGTGCCAGCAGCCAAGATTTAACTAGCGGGAGGGCCTTGGCCTACGAGCAGTACTTC. Residues: CASSQDLTSGRALAYEQYF.

This clone came up once. The junction differs from germline at one of its ends, possibly a read error. The chain couples TRBV7-7 to TRBJ2-1, with 7 bases fitting TRBD1. CDR3 size: 15 residues. The germline CDR1 and CDR2 sequences are SSHAT and FNYEAQ (reference sequence). This CDR3 reads CASSLGGQGRNEQFF. The DNA of the CDR3 is TGTGCTAGCAGCTTAGGGGGCCAAGGACGTAATGAGCAGTTCTTC. The complete variable domain, with remaining parts taken from reference TRBV7-7 and TRBJ2-1, reads GAGVSQSPRYKVTKRGQDVTLRCDPISSHATLYWYQQALGQGPEFLTYFNYEAQPDKSGLPSDRFSAERPEGSISTLTIQRTEQRDSAMYRCASSLGGQGRNEQFFGPGTRLTVL.

The chain has TRBV29-1 and TRBJ2-7, with 10 bases lining up with TRBD1. This CDR3 region has 16 residues. CDR1 and CDR2 from the germline V gene are SQVTM and ANQGSEA. The trim removed 0 bases at V and 3 bases at J, leaving 8 bases unmatched. This chain's CDR3 is CSVEDSGRTGGYEQYF. CDR3 sequence (DNA): TGCAGCGTTGAAGATTCCGGCAGGACAGGGGGCTACGAGCAGTACTTC.

The chain joins TRBV9 to TRBJ2-2, with 7 bases matching TRBD2. Trimming cost V 7 bases and J 4 bases; bases outside gene matches: 7. Germline CDR1 SGDLS, CDR2 YYNGEE. The CDR3 totals 14 residues. CDR3 in DNA: TGTGCCAGCTCCCCACTAGCGACCACCGGGGAGCTGTTTTTT. This codes for CASSPLATTGELFF. Full variable domain (rest looked up from reference TRBV9 and TRBJ2-2): DSGVTQTPKHLITATGQRVTLRCSPRSGDLSVYWYQQSLDQGLQFLIQYYNGEERAKGNILERFSAQQFPDLHSELNLSSLELGDSALYFCASSPLATTGELFFGEGSRLTVL.